Detailed here is one TCR beta chain. Time point described: patch test 1, 2 weeks after DPC sensitization. Sample treatment: therapeutic diphenylcyclopropenone sensitization with weekly scalp DPC. This sample was taken from a study of human T cells and chemical hapten exposure. The germline V gene has CDR1 SQVTM and CDR2 ANQGSEA. V was shortened by 5 bases and J by 7 bases, with 12 bases between the two germline ends. This CDR3 region has 11 residues. TCRdb reprocessed the RACE reads via MiXCR and lists one record per CDR3 protein. The sample holds 70,000 to 80,000 distinct CDR3 sequences; approximately 35% are singletons and the top ten take roughly 9.8%.

Specimen: whole blood, collected in connection with sensitization to the hapten diphenylcyclopropenone (DPC). The chain uses TRBV29-1 and TRBJ2-7; the D gene is possibly TRBD2 (6 bases). This receptor was taken from a man between 35 and 55 years old with alopecia areata. Some clones in this sample may be carry-over from other donors' samples. The CDR3, as DNA: TGCAGCGTTCGGGAGATGGGGGAGCAGTACTTC. Residues: CSVREMGEQYF.